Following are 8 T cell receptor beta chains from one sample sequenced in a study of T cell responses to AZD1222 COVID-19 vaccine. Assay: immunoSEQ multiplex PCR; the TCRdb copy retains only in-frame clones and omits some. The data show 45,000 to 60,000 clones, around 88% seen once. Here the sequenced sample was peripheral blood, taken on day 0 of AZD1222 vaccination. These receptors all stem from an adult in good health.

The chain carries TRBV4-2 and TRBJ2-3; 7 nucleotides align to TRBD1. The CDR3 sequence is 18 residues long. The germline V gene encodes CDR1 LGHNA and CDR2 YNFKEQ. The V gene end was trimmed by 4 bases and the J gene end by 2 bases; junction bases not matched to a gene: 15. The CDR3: CASSRRGRTGTTTDTQYF. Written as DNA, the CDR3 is TGTGCCAGCAGCCGAAGGGGCAGGACAGGTACGACCACAGATACGCAGTATTTT.

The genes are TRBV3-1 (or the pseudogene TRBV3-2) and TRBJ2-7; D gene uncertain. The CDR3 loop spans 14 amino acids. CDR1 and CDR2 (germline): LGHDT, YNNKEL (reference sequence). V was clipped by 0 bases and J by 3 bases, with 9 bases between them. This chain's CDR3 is CASSQDWVNYEQYF. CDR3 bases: TGTGCCAGCAGCCAAGATTGGGTAAACTACGAGCAGTACTTC.

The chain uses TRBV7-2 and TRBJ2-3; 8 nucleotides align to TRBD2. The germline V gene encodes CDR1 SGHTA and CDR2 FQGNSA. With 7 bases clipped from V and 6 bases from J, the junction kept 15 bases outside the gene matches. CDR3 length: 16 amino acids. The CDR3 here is CASTSWLAGGGDTQYF. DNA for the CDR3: TGTGCCAGCACCTCCTGGCTGGCGGGAGGTGGGGATACGCAGTATTTT. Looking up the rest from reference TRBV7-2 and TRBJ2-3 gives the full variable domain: GAGVSQSPSNKVTEKGKDVELRCDPISGHTALYWYRQSLGQGLEFLIYFQGNSAPDKSGLPSDRFSAERTGGSVSTLTIQRTQQEDSAVYLCASTSWLAGGGDTQYFGPGTRLTVL.

The chain's CDR3 is CASSQDAGLGQETQYF. The CDR3 DNA sequence: TGCGCCAGCAGCCAAGATGCCGGACTAGGCCAAGAGACCCAGTACTTC. The chain combines TRBV4-1 with TRBJ2-5; 7 bases align to TRBD2. V lost 0 bases and J lost 1; bases outside the gene matches: 5. The CDR3 length is 16 residues. The germline gives CDR1 MGHRA, CDR2 YSYEKL.

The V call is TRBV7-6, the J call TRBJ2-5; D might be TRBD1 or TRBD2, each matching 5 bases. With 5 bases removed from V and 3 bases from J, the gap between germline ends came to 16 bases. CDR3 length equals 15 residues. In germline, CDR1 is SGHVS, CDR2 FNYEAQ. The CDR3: CASSAGTRSKETQYF. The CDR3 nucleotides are TGTGCCAGCAGCGCCGGGACCCGAAGTAAAGAGACCCAGTACTTC.

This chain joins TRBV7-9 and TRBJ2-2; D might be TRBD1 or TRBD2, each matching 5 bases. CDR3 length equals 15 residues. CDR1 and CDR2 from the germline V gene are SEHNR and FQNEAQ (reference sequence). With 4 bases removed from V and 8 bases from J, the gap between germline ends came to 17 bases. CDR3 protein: CASSSPGAGTGELFF. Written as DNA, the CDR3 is TGTGCCAGCAGCTCCCCCGGGGCCGGAACGGGGGAGCTGTTTTTT.

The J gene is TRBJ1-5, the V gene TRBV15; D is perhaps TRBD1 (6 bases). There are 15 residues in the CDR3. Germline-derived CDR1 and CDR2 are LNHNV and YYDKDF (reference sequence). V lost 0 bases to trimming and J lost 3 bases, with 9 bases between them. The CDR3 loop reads CATSREQGHNQPQHF. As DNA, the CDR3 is TGTGCCACCAGCAGAGAACAGGGTCACAATCAGCCCCAGCATTTT. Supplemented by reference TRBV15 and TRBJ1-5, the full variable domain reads DAMVIQNPRYQVTQFGKPVTLSCSQTLNHNVMYWYQQKSSQAPKLLFHYYDKDFNNEADTPDNFQSRRPNTSFCFLDIRSPGLGDTAMYLCATSREQGHNQPQHFGDGTRLSIL.

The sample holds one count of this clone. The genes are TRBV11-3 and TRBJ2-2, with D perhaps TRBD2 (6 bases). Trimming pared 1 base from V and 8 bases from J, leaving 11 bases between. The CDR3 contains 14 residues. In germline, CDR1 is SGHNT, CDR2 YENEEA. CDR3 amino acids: CASSLGPSDGELFF. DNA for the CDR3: TGTGCCAGCAGCTTAGGGCCTAGCGATGGGGAGCTGTTTTTT. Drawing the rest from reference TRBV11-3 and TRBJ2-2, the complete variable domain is EAGVVQSPRYKIIEKKQPVAFWCNPISGHNTLYWYLQNLGQGPELLIRYENEEAVDDSQLPKDRFSAERLKGVDSTLKIQPAELGDSAVYLCASSLGPSDGELFFGEGSRLTVL.